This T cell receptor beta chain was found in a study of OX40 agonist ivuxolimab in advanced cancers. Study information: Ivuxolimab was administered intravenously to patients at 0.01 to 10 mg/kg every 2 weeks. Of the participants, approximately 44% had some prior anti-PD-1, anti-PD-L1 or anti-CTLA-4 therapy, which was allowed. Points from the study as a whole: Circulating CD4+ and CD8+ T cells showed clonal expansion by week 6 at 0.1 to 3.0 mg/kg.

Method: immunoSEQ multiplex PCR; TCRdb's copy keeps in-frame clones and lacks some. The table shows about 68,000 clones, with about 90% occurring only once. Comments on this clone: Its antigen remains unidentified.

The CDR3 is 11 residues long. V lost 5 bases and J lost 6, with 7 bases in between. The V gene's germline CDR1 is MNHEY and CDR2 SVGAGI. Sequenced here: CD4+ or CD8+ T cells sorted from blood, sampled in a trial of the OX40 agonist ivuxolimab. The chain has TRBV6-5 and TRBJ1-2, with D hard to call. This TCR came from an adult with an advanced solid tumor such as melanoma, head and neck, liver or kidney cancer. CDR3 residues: CASSTLNGYTF. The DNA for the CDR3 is TGTGCCAGCAGTACCTTGAATGGCTACACCTTC.